This T cell receptor (beta chain) was found in a study of cytomegalovirus exposure and HLA in healthy donors. Background on the study: An early data release held some 85 million unique TCRs from HLA-typed donors.

General observations from the study: In a later analysis, several top co-occurrence clusters appeared linked to parvovirus B19, influenza, CMV and Epstein-Barr virus. Reports state that TCR beta sequences accurately predicted most subjects' HLA-A and HLA-B alleles.

V dropped 3 bases and J dropped 7 bases, with 10 bases sitting between them. The CDR3 is 13 amino acids. CDR1 and CDR2 from the germline V gene are SGHAT and FQNNGV. Use of 60 Vbeta and 13 Jbeta primers characterized the PCR. Only in-frame clones appear in the TCRdb table, and some are missing; sequencing was by immunoSEQ multiplex PCR. The sample holds around 200,000 clones; under 85% are singletons and the top ten take roughly 10%. As regards this clone: Its antigen is undetermined.

This clonotype was sampled from a woman between 50 and 59 years old in good health and CMV-seropositive. The sequencing sample was made of PBMCs. J is TRBJ2-1 and V is TRBV11-2; D not resolved. The CDR3 DNA follows: TGTGCCAGCAGCTTGGCGGTTATGAATGAGCAGTTCTTC. As protein: CASSLAVMNEQFF.